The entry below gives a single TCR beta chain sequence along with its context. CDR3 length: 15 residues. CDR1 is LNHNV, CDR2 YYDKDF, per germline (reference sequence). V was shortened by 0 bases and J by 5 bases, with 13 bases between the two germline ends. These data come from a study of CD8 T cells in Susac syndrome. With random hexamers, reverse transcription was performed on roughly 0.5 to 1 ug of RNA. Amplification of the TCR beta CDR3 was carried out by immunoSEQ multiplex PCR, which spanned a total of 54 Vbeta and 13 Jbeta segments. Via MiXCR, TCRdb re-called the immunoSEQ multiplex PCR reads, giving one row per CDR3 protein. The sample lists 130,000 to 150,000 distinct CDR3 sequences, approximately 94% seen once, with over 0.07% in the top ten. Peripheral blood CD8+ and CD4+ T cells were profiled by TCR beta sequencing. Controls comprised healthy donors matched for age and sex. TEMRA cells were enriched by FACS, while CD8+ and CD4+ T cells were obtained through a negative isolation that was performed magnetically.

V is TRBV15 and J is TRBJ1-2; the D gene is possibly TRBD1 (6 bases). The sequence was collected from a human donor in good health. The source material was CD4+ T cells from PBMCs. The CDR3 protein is CATSRDRGQPYGYTF. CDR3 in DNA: TGTGCCACCAGCAGAGATAGAGGACAGCCGTATGGCTACACCTTC. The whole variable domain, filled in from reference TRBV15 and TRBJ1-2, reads DAMVIQNPRYQVTQFGKPVTLSCSQTLNHNVMYWYQQKSSQAPKLLFHYYDKDFNNEADTPDNFQSRRPNTSFCFLDIRSPGLGDTAMYLCATSRDRGQPYGYTFGSGTRLTVV.